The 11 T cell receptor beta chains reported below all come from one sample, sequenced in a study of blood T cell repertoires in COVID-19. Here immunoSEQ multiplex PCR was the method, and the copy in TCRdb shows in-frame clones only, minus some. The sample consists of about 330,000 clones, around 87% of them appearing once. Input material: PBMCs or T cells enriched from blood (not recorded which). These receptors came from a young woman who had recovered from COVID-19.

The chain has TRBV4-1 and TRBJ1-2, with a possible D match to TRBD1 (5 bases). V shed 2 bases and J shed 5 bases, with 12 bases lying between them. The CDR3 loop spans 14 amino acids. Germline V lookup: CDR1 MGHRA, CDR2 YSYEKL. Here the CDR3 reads CASSQPTGSYGYTF. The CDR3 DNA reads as TGCGCCAGCAGCCAACCAACAGGTTCTTATGGCTACACCTTC.

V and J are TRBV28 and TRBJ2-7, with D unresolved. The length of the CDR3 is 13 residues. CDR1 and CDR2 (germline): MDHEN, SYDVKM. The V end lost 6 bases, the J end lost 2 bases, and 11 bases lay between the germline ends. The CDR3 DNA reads TGTGCCAGCAGCCGAGTTGCCACCTACGAGCAGTACTTC. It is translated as CASSRVATYEQYF.

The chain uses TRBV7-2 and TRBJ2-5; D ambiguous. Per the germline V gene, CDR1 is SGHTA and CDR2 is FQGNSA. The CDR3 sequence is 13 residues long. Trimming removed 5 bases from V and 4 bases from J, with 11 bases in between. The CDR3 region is CASSPALAETQYF. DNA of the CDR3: TGTGCCAGCAGCCCCGCCTTAGCAGAGACCCAGTACTTC.

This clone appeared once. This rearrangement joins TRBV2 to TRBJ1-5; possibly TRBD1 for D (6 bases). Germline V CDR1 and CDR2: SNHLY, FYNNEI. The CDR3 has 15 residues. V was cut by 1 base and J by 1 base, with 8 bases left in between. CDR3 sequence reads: CASSEEGGSNQPQHF. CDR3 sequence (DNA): TGTGCCAGCAGTGAAGAGGGGGGGAGCAATCAGCCCCAGCATTTT.

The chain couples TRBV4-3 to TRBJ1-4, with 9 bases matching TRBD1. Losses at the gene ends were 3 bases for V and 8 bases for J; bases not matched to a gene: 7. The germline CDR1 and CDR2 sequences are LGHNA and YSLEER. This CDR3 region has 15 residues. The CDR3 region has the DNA TGCGCCAGCAGCCACTTAACAGGGGGCAAAGAAAAACTGTTTTTT. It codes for CASSHLTGGKEKLFF.

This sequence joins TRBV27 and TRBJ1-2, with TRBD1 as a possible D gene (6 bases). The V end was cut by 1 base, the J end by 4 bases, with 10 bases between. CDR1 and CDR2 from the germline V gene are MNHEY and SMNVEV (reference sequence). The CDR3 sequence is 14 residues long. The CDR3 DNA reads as TGTGCCAGCAGTTTATGGGGACAAGGCTATGGCTACACCTTC. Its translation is CASSLWGQGYGYTF.

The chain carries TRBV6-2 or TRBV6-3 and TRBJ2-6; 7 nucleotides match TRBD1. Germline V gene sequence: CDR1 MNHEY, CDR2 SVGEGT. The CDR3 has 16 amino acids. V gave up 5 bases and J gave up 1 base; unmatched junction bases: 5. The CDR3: CASSGHRGSGANVLTF. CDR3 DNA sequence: TGTGCCAGCAGTGGGCACAGGGGATCTGGGGCCAACGTCCTGACTTTC.

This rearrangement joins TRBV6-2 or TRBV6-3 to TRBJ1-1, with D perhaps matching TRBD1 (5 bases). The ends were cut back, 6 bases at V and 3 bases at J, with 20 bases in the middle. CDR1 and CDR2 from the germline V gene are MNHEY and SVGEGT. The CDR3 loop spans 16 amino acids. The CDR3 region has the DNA TGTGCCAGCAGCTCTCCTCGGACACCCAAGGACACTGAAGCTTTCTTT. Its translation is CASSSPRTPKDTEAFF.

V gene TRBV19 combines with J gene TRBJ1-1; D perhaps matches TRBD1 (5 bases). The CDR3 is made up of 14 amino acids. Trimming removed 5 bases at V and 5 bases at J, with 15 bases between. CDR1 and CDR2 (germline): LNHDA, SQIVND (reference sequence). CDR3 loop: CASSRGLGGTEAFF. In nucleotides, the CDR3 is TGTGCCAGTAGTCGGGGCCTGGGAGGGACTGAAGCTTTCTTT.

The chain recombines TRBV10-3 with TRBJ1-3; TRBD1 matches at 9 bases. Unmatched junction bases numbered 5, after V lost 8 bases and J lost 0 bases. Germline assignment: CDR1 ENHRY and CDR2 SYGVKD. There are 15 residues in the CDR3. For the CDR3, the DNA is TGTGCCATCGGTCCGGGACAGGGCTCTGGAAACACCATATATTTT. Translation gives CAIGPGQGSGNTIYF.

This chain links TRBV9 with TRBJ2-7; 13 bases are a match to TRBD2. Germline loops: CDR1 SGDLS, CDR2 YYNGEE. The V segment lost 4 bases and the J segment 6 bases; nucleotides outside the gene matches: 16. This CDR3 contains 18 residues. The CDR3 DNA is TGTGCCAGCAGCAAAGGACCCCCCAACGGACTAGCGGGGGTCGAGCAGTACTTC. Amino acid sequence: CASSKGPPNGLAGVEQYF.